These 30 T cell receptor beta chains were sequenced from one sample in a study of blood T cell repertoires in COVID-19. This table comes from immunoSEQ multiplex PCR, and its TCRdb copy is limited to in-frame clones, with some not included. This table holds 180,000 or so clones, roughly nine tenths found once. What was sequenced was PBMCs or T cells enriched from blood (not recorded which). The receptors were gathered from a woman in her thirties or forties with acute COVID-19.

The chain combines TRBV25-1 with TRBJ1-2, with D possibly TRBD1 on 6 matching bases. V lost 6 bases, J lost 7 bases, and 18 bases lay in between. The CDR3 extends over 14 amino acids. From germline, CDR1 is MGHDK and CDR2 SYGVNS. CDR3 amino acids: CASRAVEQGGGYTF. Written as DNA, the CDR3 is TGTGCCAGCAGGGCTGTAGAACAGGGTGGTGGCTACACCTTC.

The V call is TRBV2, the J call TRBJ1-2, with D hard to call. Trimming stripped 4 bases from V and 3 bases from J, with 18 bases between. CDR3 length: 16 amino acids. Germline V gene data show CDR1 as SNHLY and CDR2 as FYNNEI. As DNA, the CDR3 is TGTGCCAGCAGTGGACGGGAGGCGGGTGCGGACTATGGCTACACCTTC. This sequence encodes CASSGREAGADYGYTF.

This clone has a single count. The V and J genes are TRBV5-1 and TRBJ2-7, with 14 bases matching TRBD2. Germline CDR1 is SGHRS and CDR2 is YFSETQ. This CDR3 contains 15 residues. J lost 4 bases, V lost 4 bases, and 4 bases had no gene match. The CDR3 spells CASSNGTSGGYEQYF. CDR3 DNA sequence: TGCGCCAGCAGCAACGGGACTAGCGGGGGTTACGAGCAGTACTTC.

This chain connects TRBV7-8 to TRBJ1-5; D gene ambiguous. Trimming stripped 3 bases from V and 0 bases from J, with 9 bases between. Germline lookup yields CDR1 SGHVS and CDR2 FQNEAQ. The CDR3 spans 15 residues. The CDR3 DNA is TGTGCCAGCAGCTTTGAACTCAATAGCAATCAGCCCCAGCATTTT. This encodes CASSFELNSNQPQHF.

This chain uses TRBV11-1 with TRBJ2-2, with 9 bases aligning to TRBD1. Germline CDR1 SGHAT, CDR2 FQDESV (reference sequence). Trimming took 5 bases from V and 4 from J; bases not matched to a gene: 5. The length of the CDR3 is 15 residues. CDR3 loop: CASSGQGSGTGELFF. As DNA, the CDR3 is TGTGCCAGCAGCGGACAGGGGTCGGGCACCGGGGAGCTGTTTTTT.

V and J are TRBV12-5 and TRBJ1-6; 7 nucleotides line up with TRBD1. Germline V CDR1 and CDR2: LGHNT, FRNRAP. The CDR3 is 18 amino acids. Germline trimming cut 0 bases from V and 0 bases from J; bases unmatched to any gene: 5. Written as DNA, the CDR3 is TGTGCTAGTGGTTTGGTCTCCCCAGGGGGCTCCTATAATTCACCCCTCCACTTT. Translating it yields CASGLVSPGGSYNSPLHF. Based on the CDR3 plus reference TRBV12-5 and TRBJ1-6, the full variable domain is DARVTQTPRHKVTEMGQEVTMRCQPILGHNTVFWYRQTMMQGLELLAYFRNRAPLDDSGMPKDRFSAEMPDATLATLKIQPSEPRDSAVYFCASGLVSPGGSYNSPLHFGNGTRLTVT.

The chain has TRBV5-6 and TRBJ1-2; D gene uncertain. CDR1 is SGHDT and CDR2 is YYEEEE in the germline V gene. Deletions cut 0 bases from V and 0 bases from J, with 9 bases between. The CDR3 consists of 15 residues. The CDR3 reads CASSLDGLSNYGYTF. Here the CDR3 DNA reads TGTGCCAGCAGCTTGGACGGACTCTCTAACTATGGCTACACCTTC.

CDR3 bases: TGTGCCAGCAGCTCTTGGGGACAGGGATCCTACAATGAGCAGTTCTTC. Protein sequence: CASSSWGQGSYNEQFF. The V call is TRBV11-3, the J call TRBJ2-1; 9 positions agree with TRBD1. J lost 1 base, V lost 4 bases, and 5 bases had no gene match. The CDR3 has 16 residues. Germline V CDR1 and CDR2: SGHNT, YENEEA.

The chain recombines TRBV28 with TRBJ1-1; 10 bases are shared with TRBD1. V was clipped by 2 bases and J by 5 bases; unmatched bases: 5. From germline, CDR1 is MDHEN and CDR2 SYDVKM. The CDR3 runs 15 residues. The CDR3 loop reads CASSLNPGQGTEAFF. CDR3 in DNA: TGTGCCAGCAGTTTAAACCCGGGACAGGGGACTGAAGCTTTCTTT.

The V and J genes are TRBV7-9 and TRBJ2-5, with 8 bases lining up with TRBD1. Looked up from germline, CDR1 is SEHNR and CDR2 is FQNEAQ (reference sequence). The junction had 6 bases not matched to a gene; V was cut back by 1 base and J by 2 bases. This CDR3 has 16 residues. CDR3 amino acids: CASSLGQGIIQETQYF. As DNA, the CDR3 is TGTGCCAGCAGCTTAGGACAGGGGATCATTCAAGAGACCCAGTACTTC.

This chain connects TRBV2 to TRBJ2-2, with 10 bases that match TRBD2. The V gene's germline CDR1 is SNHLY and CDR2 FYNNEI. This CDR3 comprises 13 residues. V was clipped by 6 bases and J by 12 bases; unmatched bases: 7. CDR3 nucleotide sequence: TGTGCCAGCAGGTCAAGCGGGGGGGCCCAGCTGTTTTTT. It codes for CASRSSGGAQLFF.

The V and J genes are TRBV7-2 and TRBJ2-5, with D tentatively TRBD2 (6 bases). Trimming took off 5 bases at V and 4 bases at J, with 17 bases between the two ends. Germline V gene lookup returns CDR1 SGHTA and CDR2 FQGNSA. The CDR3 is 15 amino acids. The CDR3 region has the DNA TGTGCCAGCAGCCCCGGCGGGGTCAGGAGAGAGACCCAGTACTTC. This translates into CASSPGGVRRETQYF. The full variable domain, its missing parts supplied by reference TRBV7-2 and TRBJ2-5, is GAGVSQSPSNKVTEKGKDVELRCDPISGHTALYWYRQSLGQGLEFLIYFQGNSAPDKSGLPSDRFSAERTGGSVSTLTIQRTQQEDSAVYLCASSPGGVRRETQYFGPGTRLLVL.

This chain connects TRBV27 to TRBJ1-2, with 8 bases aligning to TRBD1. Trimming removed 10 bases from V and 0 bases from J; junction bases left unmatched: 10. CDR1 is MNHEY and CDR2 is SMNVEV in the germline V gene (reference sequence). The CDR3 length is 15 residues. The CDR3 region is CATDDRGDTNYGYTF. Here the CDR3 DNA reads TGTGCCACCGATGACAGGGGCGACACTAACTATGGCTACACCTTC.

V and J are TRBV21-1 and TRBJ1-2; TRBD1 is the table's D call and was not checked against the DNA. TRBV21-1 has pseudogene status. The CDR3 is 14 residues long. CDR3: CASSKEGASYGYTF. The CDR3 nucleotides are TGTGCCAGCAGCAAGGAGGGGGCTTCGTATGGCTACACCTTC.

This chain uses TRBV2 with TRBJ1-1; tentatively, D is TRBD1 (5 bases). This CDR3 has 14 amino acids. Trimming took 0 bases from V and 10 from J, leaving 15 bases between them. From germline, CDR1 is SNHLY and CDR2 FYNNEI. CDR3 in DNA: TGTGCCAGCAGTGAAGCGCACGTGGGCGGGGGAGCTTTCTTT. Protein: CASSEAHVGGGAFF.

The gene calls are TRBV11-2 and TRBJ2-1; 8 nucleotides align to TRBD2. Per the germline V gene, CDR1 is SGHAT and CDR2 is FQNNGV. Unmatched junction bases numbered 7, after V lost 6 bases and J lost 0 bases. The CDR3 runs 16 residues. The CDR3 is CASRKLAAVSYNEQFF. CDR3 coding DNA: TGTGCCAGCAGAAAACTAGCGGCCGTCTCCTACAATGAGCAGTTCTTC.

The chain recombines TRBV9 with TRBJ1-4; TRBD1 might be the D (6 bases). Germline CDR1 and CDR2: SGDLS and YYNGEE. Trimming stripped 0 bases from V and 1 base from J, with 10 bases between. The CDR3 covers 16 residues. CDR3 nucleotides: TGTGCCAGCAGCGTAGGAGACAGGAGAACTAATGAAAAACTGTTTTTT. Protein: CASSVGDRRTNEKLFF.

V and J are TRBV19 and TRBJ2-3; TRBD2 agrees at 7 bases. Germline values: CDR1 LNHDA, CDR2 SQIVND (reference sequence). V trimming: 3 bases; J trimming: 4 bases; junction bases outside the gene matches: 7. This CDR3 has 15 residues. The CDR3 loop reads CASSMGGLRADTQYF. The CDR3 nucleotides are TGTGCCAGTAGTATGGGAGGGTTAAGAGCAGATACGCAGTATTTT.

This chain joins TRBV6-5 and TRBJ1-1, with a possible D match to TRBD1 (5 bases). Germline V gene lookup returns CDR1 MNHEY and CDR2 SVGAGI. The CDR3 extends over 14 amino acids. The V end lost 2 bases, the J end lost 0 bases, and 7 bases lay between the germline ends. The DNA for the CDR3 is TGTGCCAGCAGTTACGGGGCAGTGAACACTGAAGCTTTCTTT. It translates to CASSYGAVNTEAFF.

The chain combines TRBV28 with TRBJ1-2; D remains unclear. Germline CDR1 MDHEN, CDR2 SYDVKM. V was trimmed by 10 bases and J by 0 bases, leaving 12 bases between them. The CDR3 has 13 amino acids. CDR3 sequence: CATHLVANYGYTF. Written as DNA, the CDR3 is TGTGCCACCCATTTGGTAGCTAACTATGGCTACACCTTC.

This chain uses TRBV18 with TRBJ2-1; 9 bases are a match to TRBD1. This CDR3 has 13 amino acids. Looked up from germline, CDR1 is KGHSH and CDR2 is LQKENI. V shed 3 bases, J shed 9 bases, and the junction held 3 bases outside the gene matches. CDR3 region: CASSPMDRGEQFF. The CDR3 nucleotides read TGTGCCAGCTCACCGATGGACAGGGGTGAGCAGTTCTTC. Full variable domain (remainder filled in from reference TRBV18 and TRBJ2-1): NAGVMQNPRHLVRRRGQEARLRCSPMKGHSHVYWYRQLPEEGLKFMVYLQKENIIDESGMPKERFSAEFPKEGPSILRIQQVVRGDSAAYFCASSPMDRGEQFFGPGTRLTVL.

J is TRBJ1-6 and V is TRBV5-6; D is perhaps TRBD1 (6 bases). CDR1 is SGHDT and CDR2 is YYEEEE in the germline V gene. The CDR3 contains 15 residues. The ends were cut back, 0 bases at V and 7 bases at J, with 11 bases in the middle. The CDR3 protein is CASSLGVRGNSPLHF. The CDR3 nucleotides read TGTGCCAGCAGCTTGGGTGTCAGGGGCAATTCACCCCTCCACTTT.

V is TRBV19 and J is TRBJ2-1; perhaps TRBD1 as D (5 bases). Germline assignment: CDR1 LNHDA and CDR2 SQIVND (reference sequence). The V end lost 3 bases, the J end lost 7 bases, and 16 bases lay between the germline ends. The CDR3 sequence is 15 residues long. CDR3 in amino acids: CASSIPSRKGNEQFF. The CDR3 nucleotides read TGTGCCAGTAGTATCCCAAGCAGGAAGGGGAATGAGCAGTTCTTC.

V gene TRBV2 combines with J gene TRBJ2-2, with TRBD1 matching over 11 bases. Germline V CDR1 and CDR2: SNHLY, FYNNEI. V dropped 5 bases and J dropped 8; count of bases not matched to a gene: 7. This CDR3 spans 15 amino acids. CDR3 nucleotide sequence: TGTGCCAGCAGTCGGTTGGACAGGGGGCGAGGGGAGCTGTTTTTT. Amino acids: CASSRLDRGRGELFF. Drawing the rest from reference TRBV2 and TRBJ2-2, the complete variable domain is EPEVTQTPSHQVTQMGQEVILRCVPISNHLYFYWYRQILGQKVEFLVSFYNNEISEKSEIFDDQFSVERPDGSNFTLKIRSTKLEDSAMYFCASSRLDRGRGELFFGEGSRLTVL.

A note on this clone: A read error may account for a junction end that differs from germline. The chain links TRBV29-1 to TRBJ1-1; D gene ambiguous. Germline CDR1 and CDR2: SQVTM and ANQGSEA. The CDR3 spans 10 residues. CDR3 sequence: CSVERPLEVF. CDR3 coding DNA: TGCAGCGTTGAAAGACCGCTGGAGGTCTTT.

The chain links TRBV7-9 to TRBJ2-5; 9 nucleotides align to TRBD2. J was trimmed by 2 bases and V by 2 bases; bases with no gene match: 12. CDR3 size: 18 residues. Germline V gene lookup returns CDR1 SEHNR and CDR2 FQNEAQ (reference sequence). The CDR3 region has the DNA TGTGCCAGCAGCTTACGGGCTAGCGGGGTTCGTTTTCAAGAGACCCAGTACTTC. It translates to CASSLRASGVRFQETQYF.

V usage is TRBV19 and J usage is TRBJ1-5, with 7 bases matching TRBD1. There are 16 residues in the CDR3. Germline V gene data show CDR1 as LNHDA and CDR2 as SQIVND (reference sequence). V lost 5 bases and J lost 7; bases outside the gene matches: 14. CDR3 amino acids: CASSPRPHRGDQPQHF. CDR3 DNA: TGTGCCAGTAGTCCGAGACCGCACAGGGGAGACCAGCCCCAGCATTTT.

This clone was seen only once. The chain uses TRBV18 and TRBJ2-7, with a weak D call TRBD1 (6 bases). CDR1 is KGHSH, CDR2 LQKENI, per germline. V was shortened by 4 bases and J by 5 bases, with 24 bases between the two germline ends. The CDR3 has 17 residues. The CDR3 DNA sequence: TGTGCCAGCTCACTAACGGCGAGGGGGATGCGGCCCCACGAGCAGTACTTC. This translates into CASSLTARGMRPHEQYF.

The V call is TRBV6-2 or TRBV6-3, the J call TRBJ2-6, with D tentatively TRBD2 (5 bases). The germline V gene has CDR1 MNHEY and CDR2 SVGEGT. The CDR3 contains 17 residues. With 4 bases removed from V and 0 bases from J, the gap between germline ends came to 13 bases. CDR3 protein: CASSSRRQSSGANVLTF. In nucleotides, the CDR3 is TGTGCCAGCAGTTCCCGGAGGCAGAGCTCTGGGGCCAACGTCCTGACTTTC.

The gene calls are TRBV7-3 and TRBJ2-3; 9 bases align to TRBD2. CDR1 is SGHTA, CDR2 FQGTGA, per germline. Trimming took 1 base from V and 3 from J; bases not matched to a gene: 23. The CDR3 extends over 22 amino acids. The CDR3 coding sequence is TGTGCCAGCAGCTTAAGGTGGCGGGACTTCCACAGGCGGGAGGGGAAAACAGATACGCAGTATTTT. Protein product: CASSLRWRDFHRREGKTDTQYF.